Following are 5 T cell receptor beta chains from one sample sequenced in a study of T cell clonotyping in hematopoietic cell transplantation. Measured with immunoSEQ multiplex PCR; TCRdb has only the in-frame clones, and not every one. Here the sample spans tens of thousands of clones, around 94% being singletons. Sequencing was carried out using peripheral blood mononuclear cells. All receptors come from a woman between 50 and 59 years old in good health. Some clones in this sample may be carry-over from other donors' samples.

The chain links TRBV19 to TRBJ2-2; TRBD1 agrees at 9 bases. V dropped 6 bases and J dropped 7; count of bases not matched to a gene: 12. Germline loops: CDR1 LNHDA, CDR2 SQIVND (reference sequence). This CDR3 has 16 residues. CDR3 in amino acids: CASRDLRTGEVGELFF. Here the CDR3 DNA reads TGTGCCAGTAGGGACCTACGGACAGGGGAGGTCGGGGAGCTGTTTTTT. Using reference TRBV19 and TRBJ2-2 for the parts outside the CDR3, the full variable domain is DGGITQSPKYLFRKEGQNVTLSCEQNLNHDAMYWYRQDPGQGLRLIYYSQIVNDFQKGDIAEGYSVSREKKESFPLTVTSAQKNPTAFYLCASRDLRTGEVGELFFGEGSRLTVL.

CDR3: CASSSRGRANEKLFF. DNA of the CDR3: TGTGCCAGCAGTTCCAGGGGGCGAGCTAATGAAAAACTGTTTTTT. V gene TRBV28 combines with J gene TRBJ1-4, with 8 bases identical to TRBD1. In germline, CDR1 is MDHEN, CDR2 SYDVKM. The length of the CDR3 is 15 residues. The trim removed 4 bases at V and 3 bases at J, leaving 4 bases unmatched.

The chain combines TRBV5-4 with TRBJ2-2, with D hard to call. This CDR3 has 15 residues. Germline CDR1 and CDR2: SGHNT and YYREEE (reference sequence). V was shortened by 4 bases and J by 6 bases, with 16 bases between the two germline ends. CDR3 DNA sequence: TGTGCCAGCAGCCCCGGCGCGGACCACTCCGGGGAGCTGTTTTTT. This translates into CASSPGADHSGELFF.

This chain links TRBV9 with TRBJ1-3; D is unclear. Germline V CDR1 and CDR2: SGDLS, YYNGEE. The CDR3 totals 16 residues. Trimming removed 0 bases at V and 0 bases at J, with 10 bases between. CDR3 amino acids: CASSVGDVSSGNTIYF. The CDR3 region has the DNA TGTGCCAGCAGCGTAGGTGACGTAAGCTCTGGAAACACCATATATTTT. Full variable domain (outside the CDR3, taken from reference TRBV9 and TRBJ1-3): DSGVTQTPKHLITATGQRVTLRCSPRSGDLSVYWYQQSLDQGLQFLIQYYNGEERAKGNILERFSAQQFPDLHSELNLSSLELGDSALYFCASSVGDVSSGNTIYFGEGSWLTVV.

The chain joins TRBV19 to TRBJ2-7, with 9 bases that match TRBD2. This CDR3 has 15 amino acids. Germline CDR1 is LNHDA and CDR2 is SQIVND (reference sequence). V lost 6 bases and J lost 7; bases outside the gene matches: 13. CDR3 loop: CASSVTSGPPGEQYF. The CDR3 DNA is TGTGCCAGTAGCGTCACTAGCGGGCCACCCGGGGAGCAGTACTTC.